This entry features one TCR beta chain sequence. As yet, its antigen is unknown. The CDR3 runs 15 residues. With 3 bases removed from V and 0 bases from J, the gap between germline ends came to 9 bases. The germline CDR1 and CDR2 sequences are MNHNS and SASEGT. This entry is derived from a study of graft-versus-host responses after intestinal transplantation. Findings of the study overall: Early declines in HvG clones that occurred post-transplant were associated with peak circulating GvH clone levels.

Assay: immunoSEQ multiplex PCR; the TCRdb copy retains only in-frame clones and omits some. The data hold under 130,000 clones, with over 85% observed a single time. This clonotype was sampled from a human donor who received an intestinal transplant. This specimen consisted of unstimulated CD8+ T cells sorted from spleen or lymph node cells, obtained before intestinal transplant. The chain links TRBV6-1 to TRBJ1-3; D is unresolved. The CDR3 nucleotides are TGTGCCAGCAGTGAGAACAACGACTCTGGAAACACCATATATTTT. It specifies CASSENNDSGNTIYF.